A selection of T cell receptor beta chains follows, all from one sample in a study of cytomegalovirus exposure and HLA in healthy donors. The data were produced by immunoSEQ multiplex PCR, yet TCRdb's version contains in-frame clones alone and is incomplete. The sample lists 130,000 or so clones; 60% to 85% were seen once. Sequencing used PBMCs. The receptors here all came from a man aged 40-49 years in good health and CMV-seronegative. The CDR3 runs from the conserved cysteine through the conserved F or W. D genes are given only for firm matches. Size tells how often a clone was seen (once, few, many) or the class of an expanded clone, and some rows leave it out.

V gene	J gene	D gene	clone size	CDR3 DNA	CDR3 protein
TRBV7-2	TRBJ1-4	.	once	TGTGCCAGCAGCTTAACAGGAATTGGGGAAAAACTGTTTTTT	CASSLTGIGEKLFF
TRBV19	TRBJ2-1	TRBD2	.	TGTGCCAGGACGCAGTTGAAGCGGGAACGCAATGAGCAGTTCTTC	CARTQLKRERNEQFF
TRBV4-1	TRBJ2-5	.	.	TGCGCCAGCAGCCATATGGAGGGCCCCAAAGAGACCCAGTACTTC	CASSHMEGPKETQYF
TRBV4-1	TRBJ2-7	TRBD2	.	TGCGCCAGCAGCCAAGAACCCCCCCGGGCTAGCGGGAGCTACGAGCAGTACTTC	CASSQEPPRASGSYEQYF
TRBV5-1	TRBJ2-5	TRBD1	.	TGCGCCAGCAGCTTGGAGGAACAGGGGTGGGAGACCCAGTACTTC	CASSLEEQGWETQYF
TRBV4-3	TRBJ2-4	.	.	TGCGCCAGCAGCCAAGAGAGCGGAACAGTCGGGGTCAAAAACATTCAGTACTTC	CASSQESGTVGVKNIQYF
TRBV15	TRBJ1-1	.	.	TGTGCCACCAGCAGAGATCGTTGGGCTATGAACACTGAAGCTTTCTTT	CATSRDRWAMNTEAFF
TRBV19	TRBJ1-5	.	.	TGTGCCAGTAGTATAGTGGCGGATAGCAATCAGCCCCAGCATTTT	CASSIVADSNQPQHF
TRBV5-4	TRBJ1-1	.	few	TGTGCCAGCAGCTTGGGAGGACAGATGAACACTGAAGCTTTCTTT	CASSLGGQMNTEAFF
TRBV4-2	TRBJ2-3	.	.	TGTGCCAGCAGCCAAGATCCGCTGGGACATCGACAACTCCCCCCCGGATGCACAGATACGCAGTATTTT	CASSQDPLGHRQLPPGCTDTQYF
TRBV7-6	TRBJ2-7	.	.	TGTGCCAGCAGCTTCGGTCCCTACGAGCAGTACTTC	CASSFGPYEQYF
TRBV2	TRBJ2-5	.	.	TGTGCCAGCAGTGAAGCGAATGGCCTCCAAGAGACCCAGTACTTC	CASSEANGLQETQYF
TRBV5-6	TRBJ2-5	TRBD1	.	TGTGCCAGCAGCTTAGGACAGGGAGGAACCCAGTACTTC	CASSLGQGGTQYF
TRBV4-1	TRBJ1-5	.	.	TGCGCCAGCAGCCAAGATCGAAGTAACAACAATCAGCCCCAGCATTTT	CASSQDRSNNNQPQHF
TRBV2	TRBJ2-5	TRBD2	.	TGTGCCAGTATGGGGACTAGCGGGGGGGGCGGAGAGACCCAGTACTTC	CASMGTSGGGGETQYF